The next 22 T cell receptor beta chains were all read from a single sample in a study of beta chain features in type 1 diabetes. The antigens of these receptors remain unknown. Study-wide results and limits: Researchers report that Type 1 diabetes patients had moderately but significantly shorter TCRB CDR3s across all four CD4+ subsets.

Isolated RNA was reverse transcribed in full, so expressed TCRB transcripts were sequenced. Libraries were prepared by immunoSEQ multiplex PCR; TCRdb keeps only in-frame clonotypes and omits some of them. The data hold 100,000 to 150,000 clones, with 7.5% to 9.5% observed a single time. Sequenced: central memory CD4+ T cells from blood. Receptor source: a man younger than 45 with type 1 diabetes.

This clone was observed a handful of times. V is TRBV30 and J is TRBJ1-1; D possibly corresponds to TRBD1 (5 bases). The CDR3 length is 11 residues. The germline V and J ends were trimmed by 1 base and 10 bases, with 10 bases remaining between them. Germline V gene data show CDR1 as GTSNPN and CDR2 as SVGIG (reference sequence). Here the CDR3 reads CAWSGRGIAFF. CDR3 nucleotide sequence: TGTGCCTGGAGTGGGCGGGGGATAGCTTTCTTT.

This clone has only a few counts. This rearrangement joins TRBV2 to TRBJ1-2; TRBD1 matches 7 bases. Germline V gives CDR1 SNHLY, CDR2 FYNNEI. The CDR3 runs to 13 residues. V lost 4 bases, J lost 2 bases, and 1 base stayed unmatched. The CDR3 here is CASSGGGNYGYTF. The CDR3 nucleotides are TGTGCCAGCAGTGGAGGGGGCAACTATGGCTACACCTTC.

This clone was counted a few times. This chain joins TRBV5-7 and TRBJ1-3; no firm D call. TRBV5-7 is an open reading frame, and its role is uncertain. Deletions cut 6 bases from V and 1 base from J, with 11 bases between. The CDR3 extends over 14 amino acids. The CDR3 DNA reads TGTGCCAGCAAATCTAGTGAATCTGGAAACACCATATATTTT. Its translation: CASKSSESGNTIYF.

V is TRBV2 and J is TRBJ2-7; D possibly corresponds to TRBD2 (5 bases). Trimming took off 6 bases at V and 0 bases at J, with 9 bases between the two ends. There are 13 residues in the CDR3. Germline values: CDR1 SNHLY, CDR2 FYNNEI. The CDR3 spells CASRTGISYEQYF. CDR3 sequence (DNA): TGTGCCAGCAGAACCGGGATCTCCTACGAGCAGTACTTC. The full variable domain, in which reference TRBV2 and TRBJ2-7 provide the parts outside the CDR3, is EPEVTQTPSHQVTQMGQEVILRCVPISNHLYFYWYRQILGQKVEFLVSFYNNEISEKSEIFDDQFSVERPDGSNFTLKIRSTKLEDSAMYFCASRTGISYEQYFGPGTRLTVT.

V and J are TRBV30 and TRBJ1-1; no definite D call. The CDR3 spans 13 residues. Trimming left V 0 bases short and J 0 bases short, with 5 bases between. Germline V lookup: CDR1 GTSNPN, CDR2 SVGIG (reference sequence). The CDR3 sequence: CAWSVLMNTEAFF. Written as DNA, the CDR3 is TGTGCCTGGAGTGTACTCATGAACACTGAAGCTTTCTTT.

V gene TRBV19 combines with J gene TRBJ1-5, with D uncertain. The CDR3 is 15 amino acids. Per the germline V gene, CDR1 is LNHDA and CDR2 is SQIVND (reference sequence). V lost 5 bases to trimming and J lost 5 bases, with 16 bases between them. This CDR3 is CASSEQPSWDQPQHF. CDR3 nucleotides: TGTGCCAGTAGTGAACAGCCTTCTTGGGATCAGCCCCAGCATTTT.

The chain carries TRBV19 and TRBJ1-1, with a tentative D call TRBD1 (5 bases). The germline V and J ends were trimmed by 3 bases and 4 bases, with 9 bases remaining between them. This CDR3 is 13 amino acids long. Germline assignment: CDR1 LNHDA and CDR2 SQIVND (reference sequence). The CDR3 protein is CASSIQRGTEAFF. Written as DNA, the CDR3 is TGTGCCAGTAGTATCCAAAGGGGCACTGAAGCTTTCTTT.

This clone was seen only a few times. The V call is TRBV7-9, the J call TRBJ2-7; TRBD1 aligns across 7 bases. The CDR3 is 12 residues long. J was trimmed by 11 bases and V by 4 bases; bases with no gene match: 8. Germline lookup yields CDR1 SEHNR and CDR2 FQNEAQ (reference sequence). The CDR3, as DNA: TGTGCCAGCAGCTCCGGGTCCGACAGGGAGTACTTC. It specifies CASSSGSDREYF.

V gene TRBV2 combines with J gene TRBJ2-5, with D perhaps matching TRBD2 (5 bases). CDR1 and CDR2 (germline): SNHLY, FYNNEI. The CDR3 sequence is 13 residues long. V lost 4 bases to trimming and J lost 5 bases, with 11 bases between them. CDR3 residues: CASSGPGLETQYF. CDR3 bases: TGTGCCAGCAGTGGCCCGGGGTTGGAGACCCAGTACTTC.

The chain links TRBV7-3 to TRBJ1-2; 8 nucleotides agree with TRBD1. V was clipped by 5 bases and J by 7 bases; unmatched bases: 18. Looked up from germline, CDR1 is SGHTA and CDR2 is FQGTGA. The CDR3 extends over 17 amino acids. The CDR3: CASSPVEDRDEESGYTF. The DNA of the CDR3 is TGTGCCAGCAGCCCGGTAGAGGACAGGGACGAAGAAAGTGGCTACACCTTC.

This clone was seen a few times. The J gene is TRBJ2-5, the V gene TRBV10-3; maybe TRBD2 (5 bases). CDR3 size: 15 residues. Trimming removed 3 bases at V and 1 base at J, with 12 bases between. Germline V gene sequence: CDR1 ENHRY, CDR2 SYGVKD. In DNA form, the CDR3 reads TGTGCCATCAGTGAACCGGGGTTCGGCCAAGAGACCCAGTACTTC. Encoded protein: CAISEPGFGQETQYF.

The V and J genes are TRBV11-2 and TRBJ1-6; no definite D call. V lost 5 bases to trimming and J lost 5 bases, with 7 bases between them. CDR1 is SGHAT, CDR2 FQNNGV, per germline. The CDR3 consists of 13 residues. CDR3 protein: CASSNLNNSPLHF. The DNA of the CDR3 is TGTGCCAGCAGCAACCTAAATAATTCACCCCTCCACTTT. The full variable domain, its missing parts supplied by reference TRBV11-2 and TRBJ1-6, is EAGVAQSPRYKIIEKRQSVAFWCNPISGHATLYWYQQILGQGPKLLIQFQNNGVVDDSQLPKDRFSAERLKGVDSTLKIQPAKLEDSAVYLCASSNLNNSPLHFGNGTRLTVT.

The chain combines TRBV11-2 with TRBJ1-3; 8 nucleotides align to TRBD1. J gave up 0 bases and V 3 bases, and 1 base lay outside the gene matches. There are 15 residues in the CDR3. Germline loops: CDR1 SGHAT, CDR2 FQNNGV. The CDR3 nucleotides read TGTGCCAGCAGCTTGGACAGGGTCTCTGGAAACACCATATATTTT. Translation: CASSLDRVSGNTIYF.

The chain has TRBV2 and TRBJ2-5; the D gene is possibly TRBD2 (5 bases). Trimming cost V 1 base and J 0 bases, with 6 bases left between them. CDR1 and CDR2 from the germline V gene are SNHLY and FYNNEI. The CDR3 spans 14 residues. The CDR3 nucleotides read TGTGCCAGCAGTGAAGGAGGGAACCAAGAGACCCAGTACTTC. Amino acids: CASSEGGNQETQYF.

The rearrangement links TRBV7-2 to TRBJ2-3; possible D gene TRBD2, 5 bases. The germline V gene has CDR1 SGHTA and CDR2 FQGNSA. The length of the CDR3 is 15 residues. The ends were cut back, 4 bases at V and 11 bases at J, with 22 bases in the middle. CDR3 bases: TGTGCCAGCAGCTCCCCCATGGGCGGGTTTACAAGGCAGTATTTT. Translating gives CASSSPMGGFTRQYF.

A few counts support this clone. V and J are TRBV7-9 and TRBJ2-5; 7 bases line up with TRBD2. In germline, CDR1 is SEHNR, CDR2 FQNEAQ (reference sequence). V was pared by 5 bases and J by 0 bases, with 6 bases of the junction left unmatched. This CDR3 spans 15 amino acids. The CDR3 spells CASSSRGGDQETQYF. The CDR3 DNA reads TGTGCCAGCAGCAGTAGGGGAGGGGACCAAGAGACCCAGTACTTC.

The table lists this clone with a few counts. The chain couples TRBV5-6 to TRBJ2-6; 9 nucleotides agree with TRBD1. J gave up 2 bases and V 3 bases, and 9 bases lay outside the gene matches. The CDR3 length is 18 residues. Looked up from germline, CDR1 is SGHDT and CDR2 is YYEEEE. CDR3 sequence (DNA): TGTGCCAGCAGCTCCTTACAGGGGGCGAACACTGGGGCCAACGTCCTGACTTTC. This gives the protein CASSSLQGANTGANVLTF.

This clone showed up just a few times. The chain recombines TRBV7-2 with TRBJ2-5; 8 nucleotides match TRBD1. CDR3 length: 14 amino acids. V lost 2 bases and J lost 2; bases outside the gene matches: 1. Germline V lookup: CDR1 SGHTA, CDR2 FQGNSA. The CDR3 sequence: CASSLTGGQETQYF. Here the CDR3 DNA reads TGTGCCAGCAGCTTAACAGGGGGGCAAGAGACCCAGTACTTC.

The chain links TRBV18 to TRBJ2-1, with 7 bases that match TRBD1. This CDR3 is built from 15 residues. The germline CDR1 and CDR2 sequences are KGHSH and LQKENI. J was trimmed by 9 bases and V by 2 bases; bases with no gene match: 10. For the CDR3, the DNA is TGTGCCAGCTCACCAGTAGACAGGGTGGAAAGTGAGCAGTTCTTC. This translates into CASSPVDRVESEQFF.

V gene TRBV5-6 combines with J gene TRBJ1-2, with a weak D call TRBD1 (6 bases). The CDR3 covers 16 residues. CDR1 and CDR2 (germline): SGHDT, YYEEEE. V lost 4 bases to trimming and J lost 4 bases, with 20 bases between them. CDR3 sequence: CASSMGLTSGVYGYTF. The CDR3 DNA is TGTGCCAGCAGCATGGGGCTTACGTCAGGGGTCTATGGCTACACCTTC.

CDR3: CASSLASSNQPQHF. Here the CDR3 DNA reads TGTGCCAGCAGCTTAGCTAGCAGCAATCAGCCCCAGCATTTT. The chain carries TRBV7-9 and TRBJ1-5; D remains unclear. CDR3 length: 14 residues. CDR1 is SEHNR and CDR2 is FQNEAQ in the germline V gene (reference sequence). Trimming cost V 0 bases and J 1 base, with 4 bases left between them.

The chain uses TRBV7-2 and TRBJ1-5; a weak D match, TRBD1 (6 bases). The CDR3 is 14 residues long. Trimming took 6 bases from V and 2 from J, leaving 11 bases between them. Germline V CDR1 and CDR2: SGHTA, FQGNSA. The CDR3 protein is CASRKGGGNQPQHF. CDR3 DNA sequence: TGTGCCAGCAGGAAAGGGGGAGGCAATCAGCCCCAGCATTTT.